Shown below are 23 T cell receptor beta chains from a single sample sequenced in a study of CD8 T cells in ankylosing spondylitis. Via MiXCR, TCRdb re-called the 5' RACE reads, giving one row per CDR3 protein. There are 250,000 to 350,000 distinct CDR3 sequences in the sample; 20% occur only once, and less than 9% lies in the top ten. Specimen: blood, either unsorted or a sorted T cell fraction (not recorded which). All receptors come from a male donor with ankylosing spondylitis or in good health (not recorded which).

J is TRBJ2-1 and V is TRBV5-1; 9 bases are shared with TRBD2. With V trimmed by 2 bases and J by 6 bases, 6 bases remained unmatched. Germline values: CDR1 SGHRS, CDR2 YFSETQ. CDR3 length: 15 residues. The CDR3: CASSFLAGVPNEQFF. CDR3 nucleotides: TGCGCCAGCAGCTTCTTAGCGGGAGTCCCCAATGAGCAGTTCTTC. Full variable domain (missing parts from reference TRBV5-1 and TRBJ2-1): KAGVTQTPRYLIKTRGQQVTLSCSPISGHRSVSWYQQTPGQGLQFLFEYFSETQRNKGNFPGRFSGRQFSNSRSEMNVSTLELGDSALYLCASSFLAGVPNEQFFGPGTRLTVL.

This clonotype has more than one count but fewer than ten. The rearrangement uses TRBV14 and TRBJ2-3, with TRBD1 matching 9 bases. The CDR3 contains 16 residues. V was pared by 3 bases and J by 4 bases, with 8 bases of the junction left unmatched. CDR1 and CDR2 from the germline V gene are SGHDN and FVKESK. CDR3 sequence: CASSQQWDRVPDTQYF. The CDR3 nucleotides read TGTGCCAGCAGCCAGCAGTGGGACAGGGTTCCAGATACGCAGTATTTT.

This clonotype was found a few times. The chain links TRBV7-6 to TRBJ2-3; 8 positions match TRBD2. CDR3 size: 18 residues. Germline CDR1 reads SGHVS; CDR2 reads FNYEAQ. With V trimmed by 5 bases and J by 5 bases, 18 bases remained unmatched. The CDR3 DNA reads as TGTGCCAGCAGCCCACTGCGGGGGGCGGGAGGATCAAAAGATACGCAGTATTTT. Its translation is CASSPLRGAGGSKDTQYF.

CDR3 nucleotide sequence: TGTGCCAGCTCCACGGGACTAGCGTTAGATACGCAGTATTTT. It codes for CASSTGLALDTQYF. V is TRBV12-3 or TRBV12-4 and J is TRBJ2-3; 10 nucleotides align to TRBD2. This CDR3 region has 14 residues. V was pared by 8 bases and J by 5 bases, with 7 bases of the junction left unmatched.

This clonotype was observed a handful of times. The chain couples TRBV10-3 to TRBJ2-1; TRBD2 might be the D (5 bases). This CDR3 is built from 13 residues. The V and J ends lost 2 bases and 7 bases respectively, with 9 bases between them. Germline CDR1 reads ENHRY; CDR2 reads SYGVKD. The CDR3: CAISEEGLNEQFF. The CDR3 DNA reads TGTGCCATCAGTGAGGAGGGCTTGAATGAGCAGTTCTTC.

This clonotype was counted a few times. The chain is built from TRBV7-8 and TRBJ2-5; D is uncertain. Per the germline V gene, CDR1 is SGHVS and CDR2 is FQNEAQ. Trimming left V 2 bases short and J 4 bases short, with 14 bases between. The length of the CDR3 is 15 residues. In nucleotides, the CDR3 is TGTGCCAGCAGCTTAATTCCCAGTGGCAGAGAGACCCAGTACTTC. Protein: CASSLIPSGRETQYF.

This chain uses TRBV7-8 with TRBJ2-7, with 8 bases that match TRBD2. The trim removed 1 base at V and 0 bases at J, leaving 8 bases unmatched. Germline-derived CDR1 and CDR2 are SGHVS and FQNEAQ. This CDR3 is 17 amino acids long. CDR3 coding DNA: TGTGCCAGCAGCTTAGGGACTAGCTGGCAGTTCTCCTACGAGCAGTACGTC. It codes for CASSLGTSWQFSYEQYV.

At least ten counts were recorded for this clonotype. The chain is built from TRBV4-1 and TRBJ1-1; D is ambiguous. There are 15 residues in the CDR3. V was pared by 0 bases and J by 0 bases, with 8 bases between. The germline V gene encodes CDR1 MGHRA and CDR2 YSYEKL. In nucleotides, the CDR3 is TGCGCCAGCAGCCAAGATAGGTGGCTGAACACTGAAGCTTTCTTT. This encodes CASSQDRWLNTEAFF.

This chain joins TRBV9 and TRBJ2-3, with 9 bases fitting TRBD2. The CDR3 is made up of 16 amino acids. Germline loops: CDR1 SGDLS, CDR2 YYNGEE. V was clipped by 3 bases and J by 4 bases; unmatched bases: 9. CDR3 in DNA: TGTGCCAGCAGCGAGATAGCGGGGGCGGGGGCAGATACGCAGTATTTT. Translating gives CASSEIAGAGADTQYF.

This clonotype was seen many times. The gene calls are TRBV5-5 and TRBJ1-5; TRBD1 might be the D (5 bases). Trimming removed 2 bases at V and 1 base at J, with 16 bases between. Germline CDR1 SGHKS, CDR2 YYEKEE (reference sequence). This CDR3 region has 17 residues. CDR3 sequence reads: CASSLKSNRDSNQPQHF. For the CDR3, the DNA is TGTGCCAGCAGCTTAAAGTCTAACCGGGACAGCAATCAGCCCCAGCATTTT.

This clonotype was picked up a small number of times. V is TRBV19 and J is TRBJ2-1, with D unclear. The CDR3 has 12 residues. V was trimmed by 5 bases and J by 5 bases, leaving 7 bases between them. Germline V lookup: CDR1 LNHDA, CDR2 SQIVND (reference sequence). CDR3 in amino acids: CASSFLNNEQFF. The CDR3 DNA follows: TGTGCCAGTAGTTTCTTGAACAATGAGCAGTTCTTC. The full variable domain, in which reference TRBV19 and TRBJ2-1 provide the parts outside the CDR3, is DGGITQSPKYLFRKEGQNVTLSCEQNLNHDAMYWYRQDPGQGLRLIYYSQIVNDFQKGDIAEGYSVSREKKESFPLTVTSAQKNPTAFYLCASSFLNNEQFFGPGTRLTVL.

V and J are TRBV20-1 and TRBJ2-2; TRBD2 aligns across 10 bases. Germline V gene lookup returns CDR1 DFQATT and CDR2 SNEGSKA (reference sequence). This CDR3 is 20 amino acids long. After removal of 3 bases from V and 1 base from J, the junction contained 17 bases not matched to a gene. The CDR3 coding sequence is TGCAGTGCTAGTATTCCGTTGCTAGCGGGAGATCTCGAGAACACCGGGGAGCTGTTTTTT. Its protein product is CSASIPLLAGDLENTGELFF.

This clonotype came up a few times. V and J are TRBV7-9 and TRBJ1-5, with 8 bases aligning to TRBD1. Germline-derived CDR1 and CDR2 are SEHNR and FQNEAQ (reference sequence). This CDR3 region has 17 residues. Trimming removed 5 bases from V and 2 bases from J; junction bases left unmatched: 11. CDR3 region: CASSAGTGERGNQPQHF. Here the CDR3 DNA reads TGTGCCAGCAGCGCAGGGACAGGTGAACGGGGCAATCAGCCCCAGCATTTT.

This clonotype was seen only a few times. The V and J genes are TRBV10-3 and TRBJ2-3; D call uncertain. The CDR3 is made up of 15 amino acids. The germline V and J ends were trimmed by 8 bases and 0 bases, with 15 bases remaining between them. Germline V CDR1 and CDR2: ENHRY, SYGVKD. The CDR3 DNA reads as TGTGCCATCCGGGTAGGTCCATCTAGCACAGATACGCAGTATTTT. This encodes CAIRVGPSSTDTQYF.

This clonotype has more than one count but fewer than ten. The CDR3: CASSLSGGGQEKLFF. The CDR3 region has the DNA TGTGCCAGCAGTTTGAGTGGGGGGGGGCAAGAAAAACTGTTTTTT. The gene calls are TRBV12-3 or TRBV12-4 and TRBJ1-4; weak D call: TRBD1 (6 bases). The germline V and J ends were trimmed by 3 bases and 8 bases, with 16 bases remaining between them. This CDR3 has 15 residues.

The V call is TRBV9, the J call TRBJ2-3; 12 bases map to TRBD2. CDR3 length equals 16 residues. V was clipped by 5 bases and J by 4 bases; unmatched bases: 8. Germline assignment: CDR1 SGDLS and CDR2 YYNGEE. The CDR3 here is CASSSSGRALADTQYF. The CDR3 DNA reads as TGTGCCAGCAGTTCTAGCGGGAGGGCCCTCGCAGATACGCAGTATTTT. The full variable domain, rest sourced from reference TRBV9 and TRBJ2-3, is DSGVTQTPKHLITATGQRVTLRCSPRSGDLSVYWYQQSLDQGLQFLIQYYNGEERAKGNILERFSAQQFPDLHSELNLSSLELGDSALYFCASSSSGRALADTQYFGPGTRLTVL.

The J gene is TRBJ2-5, the V gene TRBV4-1; D ambiguous. The germline V and J ends were trimmed by 0 bases and 6 bases, with 5 bases remaining between them. In germline, CDR1 is MGHRA, CDR2 YSYEKL. This CDR3 has 12 residues. CDR3 DNA: TGCGCCAGCAGCCAAGATTTCCAGACCCAGTACTTC. Protein sequence: CASSQDFQTQYF.

This clonotype has a handful of counts. The chain joins TRBV5-1 to TRBJ2-3; TRBD1 agrees at 7 bases. J lost 2 bases, V lost 4 bases, and 10 bases had no gene match. The CDR3 is made up of 16 amino acids. From germline, CDR1 is SGHRS and CDR2 YFSETQ. The CDR3 sequence is CASSAYRDRYTDTQYF. CDR3 bases: TGCGCCAGCAGCGCATACCGGGACAGATACACAGATACGCAGTATTTT.

The sample holds a few counts of this clonotype. The chain carries TRBV24-1 and TRBJ2-3; either TRBD1 or TRBD2 may fit D (5 bases each). Germline V gives CDR1 KGHDR, CDR2 SFDVKD. Trimming pared 3 bases from V and 1 base from J, leaving 10 bases between. The CDR3 has 15 amino acids. The CDR3 reads CATSDVQGGTDTQYF. The CDR3 coding sequence is TGTGCCACCAGTGATGTCCAGGGAGGCACAGATACGCAGTATTTT.

The gene calls are TRBV6-1 and TRBJ2-3; TRBD1 or TRBD2 may be the D gene (5 bases each). The CDR3 runs 15 residues. Germline V gene sequence: CDR1 MNHNS, CDR2 SASEGT. Trimming stripped 1 base from V and 2 bases from J, with 10 bases between. CDR3 DNA: TGTGCCAGCAGTGAAGGGGGACCTACCACAGATACGCAGTATTTT. It is translated as CASSEGGPTTDTQYF.

This clonotype was observed a few times. The chain is built from TRBV28 and TRBJ2-7, with a tentative D call TRBD1 (7 bases). The CDR3 totals 15 residues. V was pared by 3 bases and J by 6 bases, with 18 bases between. Germline V gene lookup returns CDR1 MDHEN and CDR2 SYDVKM. Here the CDR3 reads CASSLEGTGVGEQYV. The CDR3 region has the DNA TGTGCCAGCAGTTTGGAGGGCACAGGGGTTGGCGAGCAGTACGTC.

In its sample, this clonotype was seen a few times. The chain is built from TRBV7-2 and TRBJ2-2; D is perhaps TRBD1 or TRBD2 (5 bases each). V was trimmed by 5 bases and J by 5 bases, leaving 12 bases between them. CDR1 is SGHTA, CDR2 FQGNSA, per germline. The CDR3 spans 14 residues. CDR3 nucleotides: TGTGCCAGCAGCACAACTAGGACAACCGGGGAGCTGTTTTTT. Amino acids: CASSTTRTTGELFF.

Concerning this clonotype: A much larger clone lies one base from this, so it may be a read error. This sequence joins TRBV2 and TRBJ2-3; tentative D call: TRBD1 (6 bases). CDR1 is SNHLY, CDR2 FYNNEI, per germline. This CDR3 spans 14 amino acids. DNA of the CDR3: TGTGCCAACAGTCCCGACAGGCGCACAGATACGCAGTATTTT. Translated, it gives CANSPDRRTDTQYF.